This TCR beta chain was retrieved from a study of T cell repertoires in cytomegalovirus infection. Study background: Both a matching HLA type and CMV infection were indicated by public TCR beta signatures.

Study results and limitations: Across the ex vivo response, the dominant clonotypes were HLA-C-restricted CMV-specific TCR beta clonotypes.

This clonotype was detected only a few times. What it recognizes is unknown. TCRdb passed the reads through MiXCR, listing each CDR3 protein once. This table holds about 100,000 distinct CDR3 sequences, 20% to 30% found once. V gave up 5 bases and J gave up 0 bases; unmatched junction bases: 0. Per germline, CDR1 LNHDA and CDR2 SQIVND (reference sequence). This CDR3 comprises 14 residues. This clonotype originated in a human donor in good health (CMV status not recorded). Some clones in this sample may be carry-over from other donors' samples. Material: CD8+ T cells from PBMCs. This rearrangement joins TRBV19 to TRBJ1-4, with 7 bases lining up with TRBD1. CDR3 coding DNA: TGTGCCAGTAGTGGGACAGCAACTAATGAAAAACTGTTTTTT. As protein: CASSGTATNEKLFF.